This is a list of T cell receptor beta chains from one sample in a study of T cell repertoires in cytomegalovirus infection. TCRdb itself ran the reads through MiXCR, one entry per CDR3 protein. The repertoire includes roughly 500,000 distinct CDR3 sequences, 16% of them detected once, and around 25% sits in the top ten. Source material: CD8+ T cells from PBMCs. All receptors come from a human donor in good health (CMV status not recorded). Some clones in this sample may be carry-over from other donors' samples. The CDR3 runs from the conserved cysteine through the conserved F or W. Each record gives: D gene, V gene, J gene, clone size, CDR3 DNA, CDR3 protein. D genes are given only for firm matches. Clone sizes are given selectively: once, few, many, or a class where the clone is expanded.

TRBD1	TRBV3-1	TRBJ1-1	-	TGTGCCAGCAGCCACCCCAGGGGGCAGGACACTGAAGCTTTCTTT	CASSHPRGQDTEAFF
-	TRBV9	TRBJ1-3	-	TGTGCCAGCAGCGCTCGGACAGCCAGCTCTGGAAACACCATATATTTT	CASSARTASSGNTIYF
TRBD1	TRBV28	TRBJ2-7	many	TGTGCCACCCTCCCGACGACTCTGGACAGGGGAGGTCGTGAGCAGTACTTC	CATLPTTLDRGGREQYF
-	TRBV12-3/TRBV12-4	TRBJ1-1	many	TGTGCCAGCATCCCCAGGGTGATAGGGACGAACACTGAAGCTTTCTTT	CASIPRVIGTNTEAFF
TRBD2	TRBV27	TRBJ2-1	few	TGTGCCAGCAGTTTAGAGCGGGAGTTTTATGAGCAGTTCTTC	CASSLEREFYEQFF
TRBD2	TRBV4-2	TRBJ2-1	-	TGTGCCAGCACCCAAGAGCCCTTGGCGGGAGAAGGGCTCAATGAGCAGTTCTTC	CASTQEPLAGEGLNEQFF
-	TRBV20-1	TRBJ2-7	many	TGCAGTGCTAGAGATAGATCCTCGAGCGGCCCGGTAGAAGAGCAGTACTTC	CSARDRSSSGPVEEQYF
-	TRBV28	TRBJ1-1	many	TGTGCCAGCAGACTCCTACTTGGCACTGAAGCTTTCTTT	CASRLLLGTEAFF
-	TRBV25-1	TRBJ2-7	many	TGTGCCAGCACCCAGGGGGGAATCTACGAGCAGTACTTC	CASTQGGIYEQYF
-	TRBV5-4	TRBJ2-7	few	TGTGCCAGCAGCTTGGGGACCCAATACTACGAGCAGTACTTC	CASSLGTQYYEQYF
TRBD2	TRBV9	TRBJ2-1	many	TGTGCCAGCAGCGTAGCTCAGGCGGGAGAGGGTTACAATGAGCAGTTCTTC	CASSVAQAGEGYNEQFF
TRBD1	TRBV5-5	TRBJ1-2	-	TGTGCCAGCAGCGCCCGGGACAGGGTGGGCTATGGCTACACCTTC	CASSARDRVGYGYTF
TRBD1	TRBV7-6	TRBJ2-7	-	TGTGCCAGCAGCTGGGACAGGGGGCTCTCCTACGAGCAGTACTTC	CASSWDRGLSYEQYF
-	TRBV7-6	TRBJ2-3	many	TGTGCCAGCAGCTTAATACAGGCGGATACGCAGTATTTT	CASSLIQADTQYF
TRBD2	TRBV7-6	TRBJ2-1	many	TGTGCCAGCAGCTTAGAGACTAGCGGGGGGAGGAGCTCCTACAATGAGCAGTTCTTC	CASSLETSGGRSSYNEQFF
-	TRBV20-1	TRBJ1-2	many	TGCAGTGCTAGAGAGCTTGACAGCTATGGCTACACCTTC	CSARELDSYGYTF
-	TRBV7-9	TRBJ1-3	many	TGTGCCAGCAGCTTAAACTCTGGAGGCATATATTTT	CASSLNSGGIYF
-	TRBV11-2	TRBJ1-1	-	TGTGCCAGCAGCTTATGGGCGACCGGGGGGGACACTGAAGCTTTCTTT	CASSLWATGGDTEAFF
TRBD1	TRBV2	TRBJ2-7	few	TGTGCCAGCACCAACAGGGGCTCCTACGAGCAGTACTTC	CASTNRGSYEQYF
-	TRBV7-8	TRBJ2-7	many	TGTGCCAGCAGCCCTAGAGGGGGAGGAGGCTACGAGCAGTACTTC	CASSPRGGGGYEQYF
-	TRBV9	TRBJ2-7	-	TGTGCCAGCAGCCCATCAGGGGTTCCTTACGAGCAGTACTTC	CASSPSGVPYEQYF
TRBD1	TRBV7-9	TRBJ2-1	many	TGTGCCAGCAACCCATCCGGGACAGGGGTGGATGAGCAGTTCTTC	CASNPSGTGVDEQFF
-	TRBV10-2	TRBJ1-3	many	TGCGCCAGCAGAGAGGGCTCTGGAAACACCATATATTTT	CASREGSGNTIYF
TRBD2	TRBV13	TRBJ2-1	-	TGTGCCAGCAGCTCCCGGGGGCTAGCGGGGCACGACAGCTCCTACAATGAGCAGTTCTTC	CASSSRGLAGHDSSYNEQFF
-	TRBV19	TRBJ2-3	few	TGTGCCAGTACCTACGGGGATACGCAGTATTTT	CASTYGDTQYF
TRBD2	TRBV24-1	TRBJ2-1	-	TGTGCCACCAGTGATTCAAGGACTAGCGGGAGTTCGTATGAGCAGTTCTTC	CATSDSRTSGSSYEQFF